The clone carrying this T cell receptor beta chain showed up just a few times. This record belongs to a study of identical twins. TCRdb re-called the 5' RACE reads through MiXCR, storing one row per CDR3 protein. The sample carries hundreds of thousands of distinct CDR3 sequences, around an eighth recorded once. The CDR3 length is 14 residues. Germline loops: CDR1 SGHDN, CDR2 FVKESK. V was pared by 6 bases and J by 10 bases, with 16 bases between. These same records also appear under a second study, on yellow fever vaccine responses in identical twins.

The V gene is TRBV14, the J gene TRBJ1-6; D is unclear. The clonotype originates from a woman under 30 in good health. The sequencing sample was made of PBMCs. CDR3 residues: CASSPTSGRSPLHF. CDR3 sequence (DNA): TGTGCCAGCAGTCCAACCTCGGGAAGGTCACCCCTCCACTTT.